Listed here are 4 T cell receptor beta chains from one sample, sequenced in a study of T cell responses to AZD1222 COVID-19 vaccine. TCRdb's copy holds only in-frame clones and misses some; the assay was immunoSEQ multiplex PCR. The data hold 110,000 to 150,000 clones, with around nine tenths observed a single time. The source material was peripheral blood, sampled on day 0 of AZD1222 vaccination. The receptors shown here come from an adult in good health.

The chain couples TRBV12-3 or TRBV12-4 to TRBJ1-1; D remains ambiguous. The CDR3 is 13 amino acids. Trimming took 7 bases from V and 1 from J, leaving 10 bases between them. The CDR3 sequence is CASKRGRNTEAFF. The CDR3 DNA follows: TGTGCCAGCAAGAGAGGCCGGAACACTGAAGCTTTCTTT.

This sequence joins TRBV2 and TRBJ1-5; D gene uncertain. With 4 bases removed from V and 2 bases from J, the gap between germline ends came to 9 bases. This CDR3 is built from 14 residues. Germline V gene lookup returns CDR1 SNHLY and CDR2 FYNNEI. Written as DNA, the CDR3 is TGTGCCAGCAGTGCCGGGAGAGGCAATCAGCCCCAGCATTTT. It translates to CASSAGRGNQPQHF.

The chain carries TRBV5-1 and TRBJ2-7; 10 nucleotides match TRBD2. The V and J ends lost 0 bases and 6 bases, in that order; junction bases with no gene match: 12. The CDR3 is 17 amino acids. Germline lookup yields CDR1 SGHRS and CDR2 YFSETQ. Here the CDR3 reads CASSLDPSGSLLVEQYF. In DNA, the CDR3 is TGCGCCAGCAGCTTGGATCCTAGCGGGAGCCTGTTAGTCGAGCAGTACTTC.

The CDR3 region has the DNA TGTGCCAGCAGACCTCCCGGGACGGCCGGAGGGCCCCAGCATTTT. Its translation: CASRPPGTAGGPQHF. The rearrangement links TRBV27 to TRBJ1-5; D perhaps matches TRBD1 (5 bases). The V gene's germline CDR1 is MNHEY and CDR2 SMNVEV (reference sequence). Trimming removed 6 bases at V and 9 bases at J, with 21 bases between. This CDR3 is built from 15 residues.